This T cell receptor (beta chain) was obtained from a study of T cells after yellow fever vaccination. Across the whole study: Fractions low in cell number were prepared with SMART-Seq v4 Ultra Low Input. General study findings and limits: FACS-sorted repertoires might harbor abundant contaminating clonotypes from the bulk population. Faster peaking, at day 5 versus 15, marked a secondary response that was weaker.

A universal primer site and UMIs were added as TCR cDNA was made by 5'RACE template switching. Each CDR3 protein is one row after TCRdb ran MiXCR on the 5' RACE reads. The sample has 250,000 to 350,000 distinct CDR3 sequences, 6.8% seen once; the top ten hold roughly 19%. This clonotype showed up just a few times. The antigen remains undetermined. CDR1 and CDR2 from the germline V gene are SGHTA and FQGNSA. CDR3 length: 14 residues. Trimming took 3 bases from V and 6 from J; bases not matched to a gene: 2. The chain has TRBV7-2 and TRBJ2-7, with 13 bases fitting TRBD2. The sample here was PBMCs, taken roughly 45 days after the first yellow fever vaccination. The sequence was collected from a man younger than 35 who received the YFV17D yellow fever vaccine. The CDR3: CASSFTSGGAEQYF. In DNA form, the CDR3 reads TGTGCCAGCAGCTTTACTAGCGGGGGGGCCGAGCAGTACTTC.